The 25 T cell receptor beta chains in this list originate from one sample, sequenced in a study of immune evolution from preneoplasia to lung adenocarcinoma. Here immunoSEQ multiplex PCR was the method, and the copy in TCRdb shows in-frame clones only, minus some. The sample shows around 6,600 clones, approximately 85% of them seen only once. Sequencing used FFPE invasive lung adenocarcinoma tissue. The receptors shown here come from a person aged 45 to 69 with lung adenocarcinoma.

The genes are TRBV10-3 and TRBJ2-7; D remains ambiguous. Deletions cut 2 bases from V and 3 bases from J, with 11 bases between. CDR3 length: 14 residues. CDR1 ENHRY and CDR2 SYGVKD come from the germline V gene. The DNA of the CDR3 is TGTGCCATCAGTGAGCCTACTCGAGACTACGAGCAGTACTTC. It encodes CAISEPTRDYEQYF.

In this sample, this clone turned up once. V gene TRBV6-1 combines with J gene TRBJ2-7; tentative D call: TRBD2 (5 bases). Germline-derived CDR1 and CDR2 are MNHNS and SASEGT. V gave up 9 bases and J gave up 2 bases, with 14 bases separating them. CDR3 length equals 13 residues. For the CDR3, the DNA is TGTGCCAGTCGCAGGACTCCCACCTACGAGCAGTACTTC. This encodes CASRRTPTYEQYF.

This chain links TRBV28 with TRBJ2-1; possibly TRBD2 for D (5 bases). The germline V and J ends were trimmed by 6 bases and 4 bases, with 16 bases remaining between them. Germline V gene data show CDR1 as MDHEN and CDR2 as SYDVKM. The CDR3 covers 15 residues. CDR3 nucleotides: TGTGCCAGCAGCGGAGGAAGGTGGACTTACAATGAGCAGTTCTTC. As protein: CASSGGRWTYNEQFF.

The chain employs TRBV5-8 and TRBJ1-5; TRBD1 agrees at 7 bases. J was trimmed by 5 bases and V by 1 base; bases with no gene match: 12. CDR3 size: 17 residues. The V gene's germline CDR1 is SGHTS and CDR2 YDEGEE. CDR3 amino acids: CASSLYLRTGVDQPQHF. The CDR3 DNA is TGTGCCAGCAGCTTGTATTTGAGAACAGGGGTAGATCAGCCCCAGCATTTT.

The rearrangement uses TRBV9 and TRBJ2-1, with 8 bases fitting TRBD1. Germline V gene sequence: CDR1 SGDLS, CDR2 YYNGEE. The CDR3 is 13 amino acids. Trimming at V came to 3 bases and at J to 8 bases, leaving 4 bases not matched to a gene. CDR3 nucleotide sequence: TGTGCCAGCAGCGGACAGGGGTGGGATGAGCAGTTCTTC. Residues: CASSGQGWDEQFF.

This chain links TRBV28 with TRBJ2-1, with D perhaps matching TRBD2 (5 bases). Per germline, CDR1 MDHEN and CDR2 SYDVKM. The CDR3 has 16 residues. V was shortened by 6 bases and J by 5 bases, with 20 bases between the two germline ends. For the CDR3, the DNA is TGTGCCAGCAGCCTAGCCTCGGGGTCGTTTGACAATGAGCAGTTCTTC. It yields the protein CASSLASGSFDNEQFF.

V usage is TRBV29-1 and J usage is TRBJ2-7; either TRBD1 or TRBD2 may supply D (6 bases each). The CDR3 extends over 15 amino acids. Between the trimmed V and J ends, which lost 4 bases and 4 bases, there was a span of 20 bases. Germline-derived CDR1 and CDR2 are SQVTM and ANQGSEA. CDR3 region: CSVVWGAGYSYEQYF. CDR3 coding DNA: TGCAGCGTTGTCTGGGGGGCAGGGTATTCGTACGAGCAGTACTTC.

The chain has TRBV6-5 and TRBJ2-7; the match to TRBD1 covers 7 bases. This CDR3 has 13 residues. Trimming cost V 8 bases and J 0 bases; bases outside gene matches: 4. Looked up from germline, CDR1 is MNHEY and CDR2 is SVGAGI. CDR3: CASVGTASYEQYF. The DNA of the CDR3 is TGTGCCAGCGTTGGGACAGCCTCCTACGAGCAGTACTTC.

This sequence joins TRBV13 and TRBJ1-4, with a possible D match to TRBD1 (6 bases). The V gene's germline CDR1 is PRHDT and CDR2 FYEKMQ (reference sequence). Trimming left V 4 bases short and J 5 bases short, with 11 bases between. The CDR3 spans 14 residues. In DNA, the CDR3 is TGTGCCAGCAGCTCCCGGACAGTGAATGAAAAACTGTTTTTT. This sequence encodes CASSSRTVNEKLFF.

V and J are TRBV28 and TRBJ2-2; 8 bases map to TRBD1. Germline loops: CDR1 MDHEN, CDR2 SYDVKM. The CDR3 length is 17 residues. The junction had 11 bases not matched to a gene; V was cut back by 4 bases and J by 4 bases. CDR3 DNA: TGTGCCAGCAGTTCTACCCCAGGACAGGGCAGCACCGGGGAGCTGTTTTTT. Amino acid sequence: CASSSTPGQGSTGELFF.

The V and J genes are TRBV11-2 and TRBJ1-2; possible D gene TRBD1, 5 bases. The V end was cut by 1 base, the J end by 4 bases, with 10 bases between. This CDR3 has 14 residues. Per the germline V gene, CDR1 is SGHAT and CDR2 is FQNNGV. CDR3 nucleotide sequence: TGTGCCAGCAGCTTAGGCGGGGGGAGCTATGGCTACACCTTC. It translates to CASSLGGGSYGYTF.

The sample holds a few counts of this clone. The rearrangement links TRBV6-1 to TRBJ1-3; D gene unclear. The CDR3 length is 12 residues. Germline CDR1 is MNHNS and CDR2 is SASEGT. Between the trimmed V and J ends, which lost 6 bases and 2 bases, there was a span of 5 bases. CDR3 sequence: CASRSTGNTIYF. CDR3 nucleotides: TGTGCCAGCAGATCAACTGGAAACACCATATATTTT.

The chain links TRBV27 to TRBJ2-7; D is possibly TRBD2 (6 bases). Trimming removed 5 bases from V and 7 bases from J, with 15 bases in between. The CDR3 contains 13 residues. Germline V gene sequence: CDR1 MNHEY, CDR2 SMNVEV (reference sequence). The CDR3: CASSHRGSREQYF. The CDR3 DNA sequence: TGTGCCAGCAGTCACCGGGGGTCTCGGGAGCAGTACTTC.

This clone occurred a few times. The chain has TRBV30 and TRBJ2-7, with 9 bases identical to TRBD2. Germline CDR1 GTSNPN, CDR2 SVGIG (reference sequence). The trim removed 2 bases at V and 3 bases at J, leaving 8 bases unmatched. The CDR3 is made up of 15 amino acids. CDR3 residues: CAWSPLAGVSYEQYF. Written as DNA, the CDR3 is TGTGCCTGGAGTCCATTAGCGGGAGTAAGCTACGAGCAGTACTTC. Supplemented by reference TRBV30 and TRBJ2-7, the full variable domain reads SQTIHQWPATLVQPVGSPLSLECTVEGTSNPNLYWYRQAAGRGLQLLFYSVGIGQISSEVPQNLSASRPQDRQFILSSKKLLLSDSGFYLCAWSPLAGVSYEQYFGPGTRLTVT.

DNA for the CDR3: TGTGCCAGCCTCAGGACTAGCGGGAGTGGTACCGGGGAGCTGTTTTTT. Amino acids: CASLRTSGSGTGELFF. The rearrangement links TRBV19 to TRBJ2-2, with 13 positions matching TRBD2. J was trimmed by 5 bases and V by 9 bases; bases with no gene match: 9. This CDR3 spans 16 amino acids. In germline, CDR1 is LNHDA, CDR2 SQIVND (reference sequence).

The chain employs TRBV6-5 and TRBJ1-1; TRBD1 is a possible D gene (5 bases). This CDR3 is built from 13 residues. V shed 2 bases and J shed 2 bases, with 6 bases lying between them. Germline CDR1 and CDR2: MNHEY and SVGAGI. The CDR3 nucleotides read TGTGCCAGCAGTTACAGGGACAACACTGAAGCTTTCTTT. Translating it yields CASSYRDNTEAFF.

The V call is TRBV29-1, the J call TRBJ2-7; a weak D match, TRBD2 (5 bases). Between the trimmed V and J ends, which lost 5 bases and 3 bases, there was a span of 11 bases. The CDR3 is made up of 12 amino acids. CDR1 is SQVTM and CDR2 is ANQGSEA in the germline V gene. The CDR3 is CSVSDWDYEQYF. For the CDR3, the DNA is TGCAGCGTTTCGGACTGGGACTACGAGCAGTACTTC.

V gene TRBV28 combines with J gene TRBJ1-1; D remains ambiguous. V was pared by 6 bases and J by 3 bases, with 11 bases between. This CDR3 comprises 13 residues. Germline V CDR1 and CDR2: MDHEN, SYDVKM. CDR3 in amino acids: CASSQLVDTEAFF. The CDR3 coding sequence is TGTGCCAGCAGCCAACTAGTAGACACTGAAGCTTTCTTT.

This rearrangement joins TRBV4-2 to TRBJ2-5; D unresolved. Trimming shortened V by 1 base and J by 5 bases, and 8 bases separated the two germline ends. This CDR3 is 13 amino acids long. CDR1 is LGHNA, CDR2 YNFKEQ, per germline. The DNA of the CDR3 is TGTGCCAGCAGCCAAGTGGAATGGGAGACCCAGTACTTC. It specifies CASSQVEWETQYF.

The gene calls are TRBV7-2 and TRBJ2-7; 10 positions agree with TRBD2. This CDR3 region has 19 residues. V shed 1 base, J shed 1 base, and the junction held 13 bases outside the gene matches. Per germline, CDR1 SGHTA and CDR2 FQGNSA. The CDR3 loop reads CASSLGMIVGTSVSYEQYF. CDR3 bases: TGTGCCAGCAGCTTAGGAATGATAGTTGGGACTAGCGTTTCCTACGAGCAGTACTTC. The full variable domain, its missing parts supplied by reference TRBV7-2 and TRBJ2-7, is GAGVSQSPSNKVTEKGKDVELRCDPISGHTALYWYRQSLGQGLEFLIYFQGNSAPDKSGLPSDRFSAERTGGSVSTLTIQRTQQEDSAVYLCASSLGMIVGTSVSYEQYFGPGTRLTVT.

The gene calls are TRBV6-5 and TRBJ1-1, with no clear D. Germline CDR1 MNHEY, CDR2 SVGAGI. V lost 2 bases and J 4 bases, leaving 11 bases between the germline ends. This CDR3 contains 14 residues. The CDR3 region has the DNA TGTGCCAGCAGTTACAAGAGAAGAGGCACTGAAGCTTTCTTT. It codes for CASSYKRRGTEAFF.

The V call is TRBV6-1, the J call TRBJ1-5; 8 bases are a match to TRBD1. V shed 6 bases, J shed 9 bases, and the junction held 10 bases outside the gene matches. The CDR3 totals 14 residues. Looked up from germline, CDR1 is MNHNS and CDR2 is SASEGT. DNA for the CDR3: TGTGCCAGCAGGGACAGGGAATCGGGAGGGCCCCAGCATTTT. Its protein is CASRDRESGGPQHF.

This clone is a singleton in its sample. V gene TRBV10-3 combines with J gene TRBJ2-1; D call uncertain. V gave up 5 bases and J gave up 5 bases, with 10 bases separating them. Germline CDR1 reads ENHRY; CDR2 reads SYGVKD. The CDR3 is 13 residues long. CDR3 sequence: CAISRKADNEQFF. DNA of the CDR3: TGTGCCATCAGTAGAAAGGCCGACAATGAGCAGTTCTTC.

This clone appeared once. J is TRBJ1-1 and V is TRBV2; no definite D call. The CDR3 runs 13 residues. CDR1 is SNHLY, CDR2 FYNNEI, per germline. V was cut by 4 bases and J by 1 base, with 7 bases left in between. The CDR3 loop is CASSVWENTEAFF. CDR3 bases: TGTGCCAGCAGTGTTTGGGAGAACACTGAAGCTTTCTTT.

This chain links TRBV7-2 with TRBJ1-1; D is unclear. V was cut by 1 base and J by 0 bases, with 3 bases left in between. In germline, CDR1 is SGHTA, CDR2 FQGNSA. This CDR3 comprises 13 residues. The CDR3 reads CASSLELNTEAFF. The CDR3 DNA follows: TGTGCCAGCAGCTTAGAACTGAACACTGAAGCTTTCTTT.